Below, 9 T cell receptor beta chains from the same sample are listed, as sequenced in a study of blood T cells in healthy people across ages. Primers used in a second PCR of roughly 6 to 11 cycles were a sample-barcoded 5' primer and a J-beta primer mix. TCRdb ran MiXCR on the 5' RACE reads and lists one entry per CDR3 protein. The sample lists 650,000 to 800,000 distinct CDR3 sequences; 40% to 50% were seen once. Sequenced input: blood. These receptors were taken from a man aged 55 to 70 in good health.

This clonotype occurred many times. The CDR3 bases are TGTGCCAGCAGTTCCAGCATCTTGTCATACGAGCAGTACTTC. The encoded protein is CASSSSILSYEQYF. The chain is built from TRBV25-1 and TRBJ2-7; D remains unclear. There are 14 residues in the CDR3. With 5 bases removed from V and 4 bases from J, the gap between germline ends came to 15 bases. Germline lookup yields CDR1 MGHDK and CDR2 SYGVNS.

The chain's CDR3 is CASSYSEERYEQYF. The CDR3 bases are TGTGCCAGCAGTTACTCAGAGGAGAGGTACGAGCAGTACTTC. The V call is TRBV6-5, the J call TRBJ2-7, with D unclear. Trimming removed 0 bases at V and 4 bases at J, with 10 bases between. The CDR3 extends over 14 amino acids. Germline lookup yields CDR1 MNHEY and CDR2 SVGAGI.

This clonotype was observed a few times. The gene calls are TRBV5-5 and TRBJ2-3; D is possibly TRBD2 (6 bases). This CDR3 spans 17 amino acids. Germline CDR1 and CDR2: SGHKS and YYEKEE (reference sequence). V was shortened by 0 bases and J by 7 bases, with 21 bases between the two germline ends. CDR3 sequence (DNA): TGTGCCAGCAGCTTGGCCAACCACCCGGGGGATGTAAATACGCAGTATTTT. This translates into CASSLANHPGDVNTQYF.

At least ten counts were recorded for this clonotype. This sequence may be a read error, since a much larger clone differs from it by one base. The chain links TRBV6-2 or TRBV6-3 to TRBJ2-6; 7 positions agree with TRBD1. V lost 7 bases, J lost 2 bases, and 8 bases stayed unmatched. Germline V gene lookup returns CDR1 MNHEY and CDR2 SVGEGT. CDR3 length: 16 amino acids. CDR3 protein: CASTEGGGPGANVLTF. The CDR3 DNA sequence: TGTGCCAGCACCGAAGGGGGCGGGCCTGGGGCCAACGTCCTGACTTTC.

The rearrangement uses TRBV2 and TRBJ2-5; tentative D call: TRBD2 (6 bases). Per germline, CDR1 SNHLY and CDR2 FYNNEI. The CDR3 is made up of 14 amino acids. Trimming took 8 bases from V and 1 from J, leaving 14 bases between them. CDR3 protein: CASQNRETQETQYF. The CDR3, as DNA: TGTGCCAGCCAAAACCGGGAGACCCAAGAGACCCAGTACTTC.

This clonotype turned up a few times. This rearrangement joins TRBV9 to TRBJ2-1, with D perhaps being TRBD1 or TRBD2 (6 bases each). Matching the DNA end better, TRBJ2-7 makes the J call doubtful. CDR3 length equals 15 residues. Germline V lookup: CDR1 SGDLS, CDR2 YYNGEE. The CDR3 nucleotides are TGTGCCAGCAGCGTAGAGGGGGGTTCCTACAATGAGCAGTACTTC. This sequence encodes CASSVEGGSYNEQYF.

Concerning this clonotype itself: The junction shows a germline mismatch at one end, possibly a read error. The rearrangement uses TRBV10-3 and TRBJ2-4; D is tentatively TRBD1 or TRBD2 (6 bases each). The end of the DNA fits TRBJ2-5 better, so the J call may be wrong. Per the germline V gene, CDR1 is ENHRY and CDR2 is SYGVKD. The CDR3 loop spans 14 amino acids. The CDR3 region is CAISERGERETQYF. The CDR3 DNA sequence: TGCGCCATCAGCGAGAGGGGGGAACGAGAGACCCAGTACTTC.

This clonotype has more than one count but fewer than ten. The rearrangement uses TRBV12-3 or TRBV12-4 and TRBJ2-7; possibly TRBD1 or TRBD2 for D (5 bases each). Deletions cut 3 bases from V and 2 bases from J, with 17 bases between. The CDR3 runs to 16 residues. In nucleotides, the CDR3 is TGTGCCAGCAGTTTTCGTCCCGCCGGGGACGCCTACGAGCAGTACTTC. Translated, it gives CASSFRPAGDAYEQYF.

The chain uses TRBV11-2 and TRBJ2-7; D possibly uses TRBD1 or TRBD2 (5 bases each). The V gene lost 3 bases and the J gene lost 3 bases, with 18 bases spanning the gap. Per germline, CDR1 SGHAT and CDR2 FQNNGV. CDR3 length equals 16 residues. DNA of the CDR3: TGTGCCAGCAGCTTTGATCAGGGATACGGGATCTACGAGCAGTACTTC. Amino acid sequence: CASSFDQGYGIYEQYF.